The 15 T cell receptor beta chains below were found in one sample sequenced in a study of shared clonotypes between healthy human individuals. Libraries were prepared by immunoSEQ multiplex PCR; TCRdb keeps only in-frame clonotypes and omits some of them. The sample has roughly 500,000 clones, about four fifths seen once; the top ten hold around 14%. Sequenced material: PBMCs. Receptor source: a woman aged 35 to 49 in good health. Some clones in this sample may be carry-over from other donors' samples.

At least ten counts were recorded for this clone. CDR3 DNA: TGTGCCAATGGACTAGGGGGGAGTGACGAGCAGTACTTC. This encodes CANGLGGSDEQYF. This chain links TRBV5-8 with TRBJ2-7, with D maybe TRBD2 (7 bases). The germline V gene encodes CDR1 SGHTS and CDR2 YDEGEE. The CDR3 length is 13 residues. The ends were cut back, 9 bases at V and 5 bases at J, with 18 bases in the middle.

The chain combines TRBV5-4 with TRBJ2-7; TRBD2 agrees at 8 bases. This CDR3 is 15 amino acids long. CDR1 and CDR2 from the germline V gene are SGHNT and YYREEE (reference sequence). Losses at the gene ends were 4 bases for V and 2 bases for J; bases not matched to a gene: 8. DNA of the CDR3: TGTGCCAGCAGCCCGGGGGGGCAGGGCACCTACGAGCAGTACTTC. Protein: CASSPGGQGTYEQYF.

The rearrangement joins TRBV19 to TRBJ1-5; D unresolved. Germline V CDR1 and CDR2: LNHDA, SQIVND (reference sequence). V was shortened by 0 bases and J by 5 bases, with 8 bases between the two germline ends. The CDR3 consists of 14 residues. CDR3 loop: CASSIDRADQPQHF. Here the CDR3 DNA reads TGTGCCAGTAGTATAGATCGGGCCGATCAGCCCCAGCATTTT.

In its sample, this clone was seen once. V is TRBV2 and J is TRBJ2-7; D possibly corresponds to TRBD2 (6 bases). Between the trimmed V and J ends, which lost 8 bases and 0 bases, there was a span of 11 bases. Per the germline V gene, CDR1 is SNHLY and CDR2 is FYNNEI. The CDR3 spans 13 residues. The CDR3 is CASGRISSYEQYF. DNA for the CDR3: TGTGCCAGCGGGAGGATTAGCTCCTACGAGCAGTACTTC.

This clone showed up just once. The chain has TRBV7-3 and TRBJ2-7; 10 positions agree with TRBD2. CDR3 size: 16 residues. V was pared by 3 bases and J by 6 bases, with 11 bases of the junction left unmatched. Germline lookup yields CDR1 SGHTA and CDR2 FQGTGA. The CDR3 here is CASSLPTSGLLFEQYF. CDR3 coding DNA: TGTGCCAGCAGCTTGCCGACTAGCGGGCTACTTTTCGAGCAGTACTTC.

The CDR3 DNA reads as TGTGCCAGCAGGCGTTGGTCCGGGACAGGGAAAAAAGGGTATGGCTACACCTTC. This sequence encodes CASRRWSGTGKKGYGYTF. The rearrangement links TRBV28 to TRBJ1-2; 9 bases are a match to TRBD1. Looked up from germline, CDR1 is MDHEN and CDR2 is SYDVKM. The CDR3 runs to 18 residues. The trim removed 6 bases at V and 5 bases at J, leaving 19 bases unmatched.

The chain couples TRBV6-5 to TRBJ2-1; 11 bases agree with TRBD2. After removal of 7 bases from V and 6 bases from J, the junction contained 5 bases not matched to a gene. The CDR3 has 14 residues. CDR1 and CDR2 from the germline V gene are MNHEY and SVGAGI. CDR3 in amino acids: CASTPGLAANEQFF. CDR3 DNA: TGTGCCAGCACCCCGGGACTAGCGGCCAATGAGCAGTTCTTC.

This clone was observed a handful of times. This chain links TRBV21-1 with TRBJ1-5. TRBV21-1 is deemed a pseudogene. The CDR3 extends over 13 amino acids. CDR3 coding DNA: TGTGCCAGCAGCAAAAAAGTGGACCAGCCCCAGCATTTT. This encodes CASSKKVDQPQHF.

The chain joins TRBV5-1 to TRBJ2-1, with 9 bases that match TRBD2. The CDR3 has 16 amino acids. V shed 0 bases, J shed 9 bases, and the junction held 10 bases outside the gene matches. Germline CDR1 and CDR2: SGHRS and YFSETQ. CDR3 nucleotides: TGCGCCAGCAGCTTGGATTGGCGGGAGGGCCGTGGTGAGCAGTTCTTC. Amino acid sequence: CASSLDWREGRGEQFF.

A single count supports this clone. This sequence joins TRBV6-1 and TRBJ1-2; 8 bases are a match to TRBD1. Unmatched junction bases numbered 7, after V lost 4 bases and J lost 6 bases. Per germline, CDR1 MNHNS and CDR2 SASEGT. There are 14 residues in the CDR3. The CDR3 nucleotides read TGTGCCAGCAGTGCGTCGGGACAGGAAAATGGCTACACCTTC. Amino acids: CASSASGQENGYTF.

V is TRBV5-6 and J is TRBJ2-1, with TRBD2 identical over 7 bases. Per the germline V gene, CDR1 is SGHDT and CDR2 is YYEEEE. The CDR3 covers 15 residues. Losses at the gene ends were 3 bases for V and 7 bases for J; bases not matched to a gene: 10. The CDR3, as DNA: TGTGCCAGCAGCTCCGCGACTAGCCGGTGGAATGAGCAGTTCTTC. This gives the protein CASSSATSRWNEQFF.

V is TRBV9 and J is TRBJ2-2; a weak D match, TRBD1 (6 bases). CDR1 and CDR2 (germline): SGDLS, YYNGEE. Trimming removed 2 bases at V and 4 bases at J, with 15 bases between. The CDR3 has 16 residues. The CDR3 bases are TGTGCCAGCAGCGTTCGACAGGCGCTTTCCACCGGGGAGCTGTTTTTT. This sequence encodes CASSVRQALSTGELFF.

The chain carries TRBV7-2 and TRBJ2-7; 7 bases map to TRBD2. Germline values: CDR1 SGHTA, CDR2 FQGNSA. V lost 5 bases and J lost 1; bases outside the gene matches: 8. The CDR3 is made up of 15 amino acids. This chain's CDR3 is CASSLAGRESYEQYF. The DNA for the CDR3 is TGTGCCAGCAGCCTCGCGGGGCGGGAGTCCTACGAGCAGTACTTC.

This clone was counted only a few times. The chain couples TRBV30 to TRBJ1-2; TRBD1 is a possible D gene (6 bases). V was clipped by 0 bases and J by 6 bases, with 11 bases between them. CDR1 is GTSNPN, CDR2 SVGIG, per germline (reference sequence). The length of the CDR3 is 13 residues. CDR3 DNA: TGTGCCTGGAGTGTAGGGGGGGCTAATGGCTACACCTTC. The encoded protein is CAWSVGGANGYTF. Full variable domain (remainder filled in from reference TRBV30 and TRBJ1-2): SQTIHQWPATLVQPVGSPLSLECTVEGTSNPNLYWYRQAAGRGLQLLFYSVGIGQISSEVPQNLSASRPQDRQFILSSKKLLLSDSGFYLCAWSVGGANGYTFGSGTRLTVV.

There are a few counts of this clone. The V call is TRBV13, the J call TRBJ1-1; D unresolved. This CDR3 spans 14 amino acids. V gave up 5 bases and J gave up 0 bases, with 10 bases separating them. Germline V lookup: CDR1 PRHDT, CDR2 FYEKMQ (reference sequence). The DNA of the CDR3 is TGTGCCAGCAGCCTCACGGCGGTGAACACTGAAGCTTTCTTT. It encodes CASSLTAVNTEAFF.